This T cell receptor (beta chain) was captured by sequencing in a study of blood T cell repertoires in COVID-19. Study-level information: COVID-19 samples, acute and convalescent, were from the United States, Italy and Spain. PBMCs, B-cell-depleted T cells, or T cells were the source of the cDNA or gDNA that made up the material.

Repertoires were generated with immunoSEQ multiplex PCR, while TCRdb's copy carries only in-frame clones and drops some. This table has about 190,000 clones, approximately 91% appearing once. With 4 bases clipped from V and 7 bases from J, the junction kept 2 bases outside the gene matches. The CDR3 totals 13 residues. The clonotype was recovered from a man aged 25 to 40 with acute or convalescent COVID-19. The chain links TRBV12-3 or TRBV12-4 to TRBJ2-1, with TRBD2 matching over 9 bases. The sample consisted of peripheral blood. This CDR3 reads CASSSGLANEQFF. The CDR3 region has the DNA TGTGCCAGCAGTTCGGGACTAGCTAATGAGCAGTTCTTC.